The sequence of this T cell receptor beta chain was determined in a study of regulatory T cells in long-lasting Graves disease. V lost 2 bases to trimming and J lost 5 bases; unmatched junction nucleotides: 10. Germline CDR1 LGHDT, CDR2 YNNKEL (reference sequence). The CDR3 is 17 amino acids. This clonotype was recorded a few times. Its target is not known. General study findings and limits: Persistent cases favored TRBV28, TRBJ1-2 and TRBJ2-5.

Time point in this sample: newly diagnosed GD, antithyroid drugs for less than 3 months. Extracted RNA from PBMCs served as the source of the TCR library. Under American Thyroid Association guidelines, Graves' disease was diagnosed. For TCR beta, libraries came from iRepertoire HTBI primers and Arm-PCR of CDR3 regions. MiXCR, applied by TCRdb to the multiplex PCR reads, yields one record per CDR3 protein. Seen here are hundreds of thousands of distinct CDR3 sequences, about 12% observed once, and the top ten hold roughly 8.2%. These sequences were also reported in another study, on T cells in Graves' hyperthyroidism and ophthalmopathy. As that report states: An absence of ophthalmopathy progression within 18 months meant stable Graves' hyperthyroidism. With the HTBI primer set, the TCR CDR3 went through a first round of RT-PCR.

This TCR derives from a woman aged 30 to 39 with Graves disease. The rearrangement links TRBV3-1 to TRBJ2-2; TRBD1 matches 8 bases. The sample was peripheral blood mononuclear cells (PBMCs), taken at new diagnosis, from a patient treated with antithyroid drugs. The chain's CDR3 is CASSQNRGEPRTGELFF. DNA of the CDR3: TGTGCCAGCAGCCAAAACAGGGGGGAGCCTAGGACCGGGGAGCTGTTTTTT.